Below, 31 T cell receptor beta chains from the same sample are listed, as sequenced in a study of OX40 agonist ivuxolimab in advanced cancers. Some clones are missing from TCRdb's copy, which holds only in-frame ones; the method was immunoSEQ multiplex PCR. The sample lists about 65,000 clones, around 86% occurring once. The sequencing here drew on CD4+ or CD8+ T cells sorted from blood, taken in a trial of the OX40 agonist ivuxolimab. The receptor set was obtained from an adult with an advanced solid tumor such as melanoma, head and neck, liver or kidney cancer.

The chain uses TRBV5-1 and TRBJ1-2; possible D gene TRBD1, 6 bases. CDR3 length: 16 residues. The V gene's germline CDR1 is SGHRS and CDR2 YFSETQ. V gave up 1 base and J gave up 5 bases, with 18 bases separating them. The CDR3, as DNA: TGCGCCAGCAGCTTGCCGACAGGCCTTAAGGGGTATGGCTACACCTTC. The encoded protein is CASSLPTGLKGYGYTF.

This chain joins TRBV5-5 and TRBJ2-7; D might be TRBD1 (6 bases). This CDR3 has 13 amino acids. The germline CDR1 and CDR2 sequences are SGHKS and YYEKEE (reference sequence). With 3 bases removed from V and 2 bases from J, the gap between germline ends came to 9 bases. CDR3 amino acids: CASSSGHAYEQYF. In DNA, the CDR3 is TGTGCCAGCAGCTCGGGACACGCCTACGAGCAGTACTTC. The full variable domain, in which reference TRBV5-5 and TRBJ2-7 provide the parts outside the CDR3, is DAGVTQSPTHLIKTRGQQVTLRCSPISGHKSVSWYQQVLGQGPQFIFQYYEKEERGRGNFPDRFSARQFPNYSSELNVNALLLGDSALYLCASSSGHAYEQYFGPGTRLTVT.

The chain carries TRBV15 and TRBJ2-7; no clear D. The V gene's germline CDR1 is LNHNV and CDR2 YYDKDF (reference sequence). V lost 0 bases to trimming and J lost 4 bases, with 1 base between them. The CDR3 sequence is 11 residues long. The CDR3 nucleotides are TGTGCCACCAGCAGAGAGTACGAGCAGTACTTC. Its translation: CATSREYEQYF. Supplemented by reference TRBV15 and TRBJ2-7, the full variable domain reads DAMVIQNPRYQVTQFGKPVTLSCSQTLNHNVMYWYQQKSSQAPKLLFHYYDKDFNNEADTPDNFQSRRPNTSFCFLDIRSPGLGDTAMYLCATSREYEQYFGPGTRLTVT.

The chain couples TRBV11-3 to TRBJ1-4, with D tentatively TRBD1 (6 bases). CDR3 length equals 18 residues. The V end was cut by 4 bases, the J end by 5 bases, with 23 bases between. Germline V gene lookup returns CDR1 SGHNT and CDR2 YENEEA. Here the CDR3 reads CASSCTGSLLLQNEKLFF. CDR3 coding DNA: TGTGCCAGCAGCTGTACAGGGTCGCTACTTCTACAAAATGAAAAACTGTTTTTT.

J is TRBJ2-7 and V is TRBV7-9; D is ambiguous. The V gene lost 5 bases and the J gene lost 10 bases, with 21 bases spanning the gap. The CDR3 loop spans 14 amino acids. Germline V gives CDR1 SEHNR, CDR2 FQNEAQ (reference sequence). CDR3 coding DNA: TGTGCCAGCAGCCCTAGGGCCGGACGGACGAGACAGTACTTC. Translation: CASSPRAGRTRQYF. The full variable domain, in which reference TRBV7-9 and TRBJ2-7 provide the parts outside the CDR3, is DTGVSQNPRHKITKRGQNVTFRCDPISEHNRLYWYRQTLGQGPEFLTYFQNEAQLEKSRLLSDRFSAERPKGSFSTLEIQRTEQGDSAMYLCASSPRAGRTRQYFGPGTRLTVT.

The V gene is TRBV15, the J gene TRBJ2-3; TRBD1 agrees at 7 bases. The CDR3 contains 16 residues. Trimming cost V 1 base and J 3 bases; bases outside gene matches: 7. CDR1 LNHNV and CDR2 YYDKDF come from the germline V gene (reference sequence). CDR3 region: CATSRAQGVPTDTQYF. In DNA, the CDR3 is TGTGCCACCAGCAGAGCTCAGGGGGTTCCGACAGATACGCAGTATTTT.

This chain joins TRBV19 and TRBJ2-2; D remains ambiguous. The CDR3 is 14 residues long. Trimming pared 6 bases from V and 1 base from J, leaving 9 bases between. The V gene's germline CDR1 is LNHDA and CDR2 SQIVND (reference sequence). The CDR3 sequence: CASSLGWNTGELFF. The CDR3 DNA reads TGTGCCAGTAGCCTCGGTTGGAACACCGGGGAGCTGTTTTTT.

This rearrangement joins TRBV9 to TRBJ2-7, with 9 bases aligning to TRBD1. There are 14 residues in the CDR3. Per germline, CDR1 SGDLS and CDR2 YYNGEE. With 0 bases clipped from V and 3 bases from J, the junction kept 1 base outside the gene matches. CDR3 bases: TGTGCCAGCAGCGTAGGGGACAGGGACTACGAGCAGTACTTC. Translating it yields CASSVGDRDYEQYF.

The chain uses TRBV9 and TRBJ2-3; 10 bases are shared with TRBD2. This CDR3 is 15 amino acids long. J was trimmed by 4 bases and V by 6 bases; bases with no gene match: 8. Germline V CDR1 and CDR2: SGDLS, YYNGEE. CDR3 nucleotides: TGTGCCAGCAACCCTAGCGGGGGCTTACCAGATACGCAGTATTTT. This sequence encodes CASNPSGGLPDTQYF.

This clone was seen just once. The gene calls are TRBV27 and TRBJ1-6; D might be TRBD1 (5 bases). CDR1 and CDR2 from the germline V gene are MNHEY and SMNVEV (reference sequence). The CDR3 is 18 amino acids. V lost 3 bases and J lost 0, with 15 bases in between. CDR3 sequence reads: CASSFGGGGSSYNSPLHF. CDR3 DNA: TGTGCCAGCAGTTTCGGAGGCGGGGGAAGCTCCTATAATTCACCCCTCCACTTT.

Here the CDR3 reads CASSMTERPQHF. CDR3 DNA sequence: TGTGCCAGCAGCATGACAGAGAGGCCCCAGCATTTT. The V gene is TRBV7-9, the J gene TRBJ1-5; D is perhaps TRBD1 (5 bases). The CDR3 sequence is 12 residues long. Germline CDR1 SEHNR, CDR2 FQNEAQ (reference sequence). Trimming shortened V by 5 bases and J by 9 bases, and 11 bases separated the two germline ends.

The rearrangement uses TRBV4-2 and TRBJ2-5; D is unresolved. The CDR3 consists of 14 residues. V lost 4 bases and J lost 4, with 13 bases in between. From germline, CDR1 is LGHNA and CDR2 YNFKEQ. CDR3 protein: CASSRGKFGETQYF. The CDR3 DNA reads TGTGCCAGCAGCCGTGGGAAGTTTGGAGAGACCCAGTACTTC.

The chain combines TRBV5-1 with TRBJ1-6, with D maybe TRBD1 (6 bases). Germline CDR1 reads SGHRS; CDR2 reads YFSETQ. The V end was cut by 4 bases, the J end by 0 bases, with 14 bases between. The length of the CDR3 is 17 residues. The CDR3 bases are TGCGCCAGCAGCCCGGACACAGGGAGCTCCTATAATTCACCCCTCCACTTT. It is translated as CASSPDTGSSYNSPLHF.

This clone was detected only once. The rearrangement joins TRBV19 to TRBJ2-1; 9 bases align to TRBD2. CDR3 length equals 14 residues. Unmatched junction bases numbered 5, after V lost 7 bases and J lost 4 bases. Germline CDR1 reads LNHDA; CDR2 reads SQIVND (reference sequence). The CDR3 here is CASNPGLAYNEQFF. CDR3 nucleotides: TGTGCCAGTAACCCGGGACTAGCTTACAATGAGCAGTTCTTC.

In this sample, this clone turned up once. This chain uses TRBV7-3 with TRBJ2-3, with a possible D match to TRBD2 (7 bases). This CDR3 has 16 amino acids. Trimming shortened V by 5 bases and J by 0 bases, and 15 bases separated the two germline ends. Germline V gene data show CDR1 as SGHTA and CDR2 as FQGTGA. For the CDR3, the DNA is TGTGCCAGCAGCCTAGGGGGGGCCTCTAGCACAGATACGCAGTATTTT. This sequence encodes CASSLGGASSTDTQYF.

V gene TRBV2 combines with J gene TRBJ1-2; D not certain. The CDR3 length is 16 residues. The germline V gene encodes CDR1 SNHLY and CDR2 FYNNEI. The V end lost 4 bases, the J end lost 0 bases, and 15 bases lay between the germline ends. The CDR3 protein is CASSASDGRPNYGYTF. CDR3 sequence (DNA): TGTGCCAGCAGTGCCTCGGACGGCCGTCCTAACTATGGCTACACCTTC.

The genes are TRBV15 and TRBJ1-1; D gene ambiguous. Germline lookup yields CDR1 LNHNV and CDR2 YYDKDF (reference sequence). The CDR3 length is 15 residues. The V and J ends lost 1 base and 0 bases respectively, with 9 bases between them. CDR3: CATSRVLPLNTEAFF. CDR3 DNA: TGTGCCACCAGCAGAGTCCTACCCTTGAACACTGAAGCTTTCTTT.

This sequence joins TRBV4-1 and TRBJ1-2; no clear D gene. Germline loops: CDR1 MGHRA, CDR2 YSYEKL. Trimming left V 3 bases short and J 8 bases short, with 7 bases between. There are 11 residues in the CDR3. CDR3 bases: TGCGCCAGCAGCCATTTTTTCGGCTACACCTTC. Its translation is CASSHFFGYTF.

This clone was observed a single time. The V and J genes are TRBV5-1 and TRBJ2-7; D may correspond to TRBD1 or TRBD2 (6 bases each). This CDR3 contains 12 residues. Germline CDR1 is SGHRS and CDR2 is YFSETQ. Trimming shortened V by 4 bases and J by 7 bases, and 12 bases separated the two germline ends. CDR3 sequence reads: CASSPGAREQYF. In DNA form, the CDR3 reads TGCGCCAGCAGCCCGGGGGCTAGGGAGCAGTACTTC.

The chain carries TRBV11-2 and TRBJ2-7; D not certain. V gave up 5 bases and J gave up 2 bases, with 7 bases separating them. CDR3 length: 12 amino acids. Germline CDR1 reads SGHAT; CDR2 reads FQNNGV. This CDR3 reads CASSTGTYEQYF. CDR3 DNA: TGTGCCAGCAGCACTGGGACCTACGAGCAGTACTTC. Variable domain in full (rest from reference TRBV11-2 and TRBJ2-7): EAGVAQSPRYKIIEKRQSVAFWCNPISGHATLYWYQQILGQGPKLLIQFQNNGVVDDSQLPKDRFSAERLKGVDSTLKIQPAKLEDSAVYLCASSTGTYEQYFGPGTRLTVT.

The chain links TRBV30 to TRBJ1-1, with 7 bases lining up with TRBD1. The CDR3 is 14 amino acids. The junction had 6 bases not matched to a gene; V was cut back by 2 bases and J by 3 bases. Germline loops: CDR1 GTSNPN, CDR2 SVGIG (reference sequence). CDR3 loop: CAWSTGQTYTEAFF. CDR3 sequence (DNA): TGTGCCTGGAGTACGGGACAGACCTACACTGAAGCTTTCTTT.

This rearrangement joins TRBV2 to TRBJ2-3, with TRBD2 as a possible D gene (5 bases). The CDR3 length is 16 residues. Trimming stripped 6 bases from V and 2 bases from J, with 18 bases between. Germline V gene sequence: CDR1 SNHLY, CDR2 FYNNEI. The CDR3 here is CASSDPGAASTDTQYF. The CDR3 DNA reads as TGTGCCAGCAGCGACCCCGGAGCGGCATCCACAGATACGCAGTATTTT.

The chain carries TRBV6-6 and TRBJ1-5; 8 bases fit TRBD1. After removal of 6 bases from V and 6 bases from J, the junction contained 10 bases not matched to a gene. The CDR3 sequence is 15 residues long. CDR1 is MNHNY, CDR2 SVGAGI, per germline (reference sequence). CDR3 loop: CASSRTGTATQPQHF. Here the CDR3 DNA reads TGTGCCAGCAGCCGGACAGGGACAGCCACTCAGCCCCAGCATTTT.

This clone was detected a few times. The rearrangement joins TRBV2 to TRBJ1-6, with TRBD1 as a possible D gene (6 bases). The CDR3 spans 14 residues. The V gene's germline CDR1 is SNHLY and CDR2 FYNNEI. Trimming took 9 bases from V and 1 from J, leaving 10 bases between them. CDR3 sequence: CASEGGSYNSPLHF. The CDR3 DNA reads as TGTGCCAGTGAGGGGGGATCCTATAATTCACCCCTCCACTTT.

This chain joins TRBV19 and TRBJ1-1; tentatively, D is TRBD1 (6 bases). V was clipped by 5 bases and J by 4 bases, with 17 bases between them. From germline, CDR1 is LNHDA and CDR2 SQIVND (reference sequence). CDR3 length: 15 amino acids. DNA of the CDR3: TGTGCCAGTAGTGTCCGCAGTGGGGGCGTCACTGAAGCTTTCTTT. Translating gives CASSVRSGGVTEAFF.

This clone has just one count. This chain links TRBV7-9 with TRBJ2-3, with 13 bases aligning to TRBD2. Germline CDR1 is SEHNR and CDR2 is FQNEAQ (reference sequence). Losses at the gene ends were 1 base for V and 5 bases for J; bases not matched to a gene: 3. CDR3 size: 16 residues. This chain's CDR3 is CASSLEGTSGVDTQYF. The CDR3 DNA is TGTGCCAGCAGCTTAGAAGGGACTAGCGGGGTAGATACGCAGTATTTT.

This rearrangement joins TRBV7-8 to TRBJ2-7; D is undetermined. This CDR3 region has 14 residues. V was shortened by 2 bases and J by 4 bases, with 12 bases between the two germline ends. CDR1 is SGHVS and CDR2 is FQNEAQ in the germline V gene. CDR3 DNA: TGTGCCAGCAGCTTAACCCCGGCCGGGTACGAGCAGTACTTC. Amino acids: CASSLTPAGYEQYF.

The genes are TRBV6-5 and TRBJ2-5; maybe TRBD1 (5 bases). This CDR3 region has 16 residues. V lost 3 bases to trimming and J lost 4 bases, with 18 bases between them. Germline CDR1 reads MNHEY; CDR2 reads SVGAGI. The CDR3 sequence is CASSYGFAGSRETQYF. The CDR3 bases are TGTGCCAGCAGTTATGGTTTTGCAGGGTCACGAGAGACCCAGTACTTC.

Regarding this clone: At one end, the junction sequence differs from germline, possibly due to a read error. The J gene is TRBJ2-7, the V gene TRBV7-2; D is unresolved. The CDR3 runs to 12 residues. Germline assignment: CDR1 SGHTA and CDR2 FQGNSA. The CDR3 here is CASSFNSYGQYF. CDR3 nucleotides: TGTGCCAGCAGCTTCAACTCCTACGGGCAGTACTTC.

This clone was seen once. The V gene is TRBV19, the J gene TRBJ1-5; D is perhaps TRBD1 (5 bases). V was pared by 6 bases and J by 4 bases, with 19 bases between. This CDR3 has 16 amino acids. Germline CDR1 is LNHDA and CDR2 is SQIVND (reference sequence). The CDR3 is CASRFAGASLNQPQHF. CDR3 DNA sequence: TGTGCCAGTAGATTTGCCGGGGCGTCTCTTAATCAGCCCCAGCATTTT.

The chain joins TRBV7-3 to TRBJ2-3; D is ambiguous. Germline values: CDR1 SGHTA, CDR2 FQGTGA. The CDR3 runs 15 residues. V was cut by 1 base and J by 0 bases, with 8 bases left in between. This CDR3 reads CASSLIGSSTDTQYF. As DNA, the CDR3 is TGTGCCAGCAGCTTAATAGGCTCAAGCACAGATACGCAGTATTTT.